The 18 T cell receptor beta chains below were found in one sample sequenced in a study of T cell responses to AZD1222 COVID-19 vaccine. Some clones are missing from TCRdb's copy, which holds only in-frame ones; the method was immunoSEQ multiplex PCR. Of 84,000 or so clones listed, roughly 89% were seen once; the top ten hold over 2%. The source was peripheral blood, collected on day 0 of AZD1222 vaccination. All receptors come from an adult in good health.

The rearrangement joins TRBV18 to TRBJ2-1, with 9 bases aligning to TRBD2. The CDR3 consists of 16 residues. Germline assignment: CDR1 KGHSH and CDR2 LQKENI. Trimming removed 1 base from V and 2 bases from J; junction bases left unmatched: 3. The CDR3 DNA follows: TGTGCCAGCTCACCACTAGCGGGGGCCACCTACAATGAGCAGTTCTTC. This gives the protein CASSPLAGATYNEQFF.

This clone came up once. The genes are TRBV6-5 and TRBJ2-1, with TRBD2 as a possible D gene (5 bases). The germline CDR1 and CDR2 sequences are MNHEY and SVGAGI. The V end was cut by 4 bases, the J end by 13 bases, with 11 bases between. This CDR3 region has 11 residues. CDR3 sequence (DNA): TGTGCCAGCAGTTCCGGGATAGTTCAGTTCTTC. Its protein product is CASSSGIVQFF.

J is TRBJ2-2 and V is TRBV23-1, with TRBD1 identical over 11 bases. TRBV23-1 counts as an open reading frame of uncertain function. This CDR3 contains 16 residues. The V segment lost 3 bases and the J segment 7 bases; nucleotides outside the gene matches: 7. The chain's CDR3 is CASSHPGDRGIGELFF. Written as DNA, the CDR3 is TGCGCCAGCAGTCACCCGGGGGACAGGGGGATCGGGGAGCTGTTTTTT.

J is TRBJ2-5 and V is TRBV21-1; TRBD2, the D gene given by the table, was not confirmed from the DNA. TRBV21-1 has pseudogene status. This CDR3 spans 14 amino acids. The CDR3 region is CASGGGGAPETQYF. DNA for the CDR3: TGTGCCAGCGGTGGAGGGGGGGCCCCGGAGACCCAGTACTTC.

This sequence joins TRBV7-8 and TRBJ1-5, with 7 nucleotides matching TRBD1. The CDR3 length is 17 residues. Per the germline V gene, CDR1 is SGHVS and CDR2 is FQNEAQ. With 5 bases clipped from V and 1 base from J, the junction kept 11 bases outside the gene matches. CDR3 in amino acids: CASSRHRDRESNQPQHF. Written as DNA, the CDR3 is TGTGCCAGCAGCAGACACCGGGACAGAGAGAGCAATCAGCCCCAGCATTTT.

The chain uses TRBV19 and TRBJ1-1; 7 bases line up with TRBD1. After removal of 7 bases from V and 0 bases from J, the junction contained 8 bases not matched to a gene. The V gene's germline CDR1 is LNHDA and CDR2 SQIVND (reference sequence). The CDR3 is 15 amino acids. The CDR3 here is CASTNLGQLNTEAFF. Here the CDR3 DNA reads TGTGCCAGTACTAACTTGGGACAGTTGAACACTGAAGCTTTCTTT.

The chain has TRBV12-3 or TRBV12-4 and TRBJ2-3; D gene ambiguous. V lost 3 bases to trimming and J lost 5 bases, with 9 bases between them. The CDR3 runs to 13 residues. CDR3 nucleotide sequence: TGTGCCAGCAGTTTCAGTGGGATAGATACGCAGTATTTT. Its protein product is CASSFSGIDTQYF.

The V gene is TRBV19, the J gene TRBJ2-3, with D uncertain. Germline CDR1 LNHDA, CDR2 SQIVND (reference sequence). This CDR3 is built from 14 residues. V was pared by 3 bases and J by 6 bases, with 13 bases between. The CDR3, as DNA: TGTGCCAGTAGTATCCAGACCCTGCTGGATACGCAGTATTTT. Its protein product is CASSIQTLLDTQYF. Full variable domain (remainder filled in from reference TRBV19 and TRBJ2-3): DGGITQSPKYLFRKEGQNVTLSCEQNLNHDAMYWYRQDPGQGLRLIYYSQIVNDFQKGDIAEGYSVSREKKESFPLTVTSAQKNPTAFYLCASSIQTLLDTQYFGPGTRLTVL.

The chain links TRBV11-2 to TRBJ2-7, with 7 bases fitting TRBD1. V was clipped by 5 bases and J by 3 bases; unmatched bases: 7. This CDR3 spans 14 amino acids. The germline CDR1 and CDR2 sequences are SGHAT and FQNNGV. CDR3 in amino acids: CASSPRQGHYEQYF. In DNA, the CDR3 is TGTGCCAGCAGCCCTAGACAGGGACACTACGAGCAGTACTTC.

The rearrangement links TRBV19 to TRBJ2-1; TRBD2 aligns across 7 bases. Germline trimming cut 5 bases from V and 6 bases from J; bases unmatched to any gene: 4. This CDR3 has 13 residues. Germline V gene sequence: CDR1 LNHDA, CDR2 SQIVND (reference sequence). CDR3 sequence reads: CASSPRTSNEQFF. CDR3 in DNA: TGTGCCAGTAGTCCCAGGACTAGCAATGAGCAGTTCTTC.

J is TRBJ2-3 and V is TRBV10-3; TRBD2 aligns across 10 bases. V was pared by 5 bases and J by 6 bases, with 11 bases of the junction left unmatched. CDR1 and CDR2 (germline): ENHRY, SYGVKD. CDR3 size: 16 residues. CDR3 in amino acids: CAISPGTSVITDTQYF. Written as DNA, the CDR3 is TGTGCCATCAGTCCCGGGACTAGCGTAATCACCGATACGCAGTATTTT.

The chain couples TRBV3-1 (or the pseudogene TRBV3-2) to TRBJ2-2, with D maybe TRBD2 (6 bases). The CDR3 contains 13 residues. Germline V CDR1 and CDR2: LGHDT, YNNKEL (reference sequence). Trimming removed 8 bases from V and 5 bases from J, with 12 bases in between. CDR3 sequence reads: CASWRVVTGELFF. The DNA for the CDR3 is TGTGCCAGCTGGAGGGTTGTGACCGGGGAGCTGTTTTTT.

This clone was observed a single time. This chain joins TRBV19 and TRBJ1-6; 7 positions agree with TRBD1. From germline, CDR1 is LNHDA and CDR2 SQIVND (reference sequence). Unmatched junction bases numbered 11, after V lost 3 bases and J lost 6 bases. The CDR3 is made up of 17 amino acids. The CDR3 sequence: CASSMSSVGTVNSPLHF. The DNA for the CDR3 is TGTGCCAGTAGTATGTCGTCTGTCGGGACAGTTAATTCACCCCTCCACTTT.

Only a few counts were recorded for this clone. The chain carries TRBV2 and TRBJ1-3; perhaps TRBD1 as D (5 bases). The germline V gene encodes CDR1 SNHLY and CDR2 FYNNEI. The CDR3 has 16 residues. Trimming took off 4 bases at V and 1 base at J, with 14 bases between the two ends. The CDR3 loop is CASSARGTGSGNTIYF. Written as DNA, the CDR3 is TGTGCCAGCAGTGCACGTGGGACGGGGTCTGGAAACACCATATATTTT.

V usage is TRBV19 and J usage is TRBJ1-5; D call uncertain. V was pared by 6 bases and J by 7 bases, with 19 bases between. CDR1 is LNHDA, CDR2 SQIVND, per germline (reference sequence). CDR3 size: 15 residues. The CDR3 protein is CASSPDLQNKQPQHF. Here the CDR3 DNA reads TGTGCCAGTAGCCCCGACTTACAAAACAAACAGCCCCAGCATTTT.

The V call is TRBV5-1, the J call TRBJ1-1; 7 bases are shared with TRBD1. The ends lost 3 bases at V and 3 bases at J; junction bases unmatched: 8. Per germline, CDR1 SGHRS and CDR2 YFSETQ. The CDR3 extends over 15 amino acids. The CDR3 bases are TGCGCCAGCAGCTCCACCGGCAGGGGGGACACTGAAGCTTTCTTT. This sequence encodes CASSSTGRGDTEAFF.

This chain uses TRBV7-8 with TRBJ1-1; maybe TRBD1 (6 bases). The CDR3 consists of 13 residues. The germline V gene encodes CDR1 SGHVS and CDR2 FQNEAQ. The V gene lost 5 bases and the J gene lost 7 bases, with 14 bases spanning the gap. Here the CDR3 reads CASSRGGNGEAFF. Here the CDR3 DNA reads TGTGCCAGCAGCAGAGGGGGGAATGGTGAAGCTTTCTTT.

CDR3 in DNA: TGTGCCAGCAGCTTGACTACAGGATATTACGAGCAGTACTTC. It specifies CASSLTTGYYEQYF. The V call is TRBV5-6, the J call TRBJ2-7; perhaps TRBD1 as D (5 bases). Looked up from germline, CDR1 is SGHDT and CDR2 is YYEEEE. Trimming shortened V by 1 base and J by 4 bases, and 12 bases separated the two germline ends. The CDR3 is 14 residues long. Filled out from reference TRBV5-6 and TRBJ2-7, the complete variable domain reads DAGVTQSPTHLIKTRGQQVTLRCSPKSGHDTVSWYQQALGQGPQFIFQYYEEEERQRGNFPDRFSGHQFPNYSSELNVNALLLGDSALYLCASSLTTGYYEQYFGPGTRLTVT.